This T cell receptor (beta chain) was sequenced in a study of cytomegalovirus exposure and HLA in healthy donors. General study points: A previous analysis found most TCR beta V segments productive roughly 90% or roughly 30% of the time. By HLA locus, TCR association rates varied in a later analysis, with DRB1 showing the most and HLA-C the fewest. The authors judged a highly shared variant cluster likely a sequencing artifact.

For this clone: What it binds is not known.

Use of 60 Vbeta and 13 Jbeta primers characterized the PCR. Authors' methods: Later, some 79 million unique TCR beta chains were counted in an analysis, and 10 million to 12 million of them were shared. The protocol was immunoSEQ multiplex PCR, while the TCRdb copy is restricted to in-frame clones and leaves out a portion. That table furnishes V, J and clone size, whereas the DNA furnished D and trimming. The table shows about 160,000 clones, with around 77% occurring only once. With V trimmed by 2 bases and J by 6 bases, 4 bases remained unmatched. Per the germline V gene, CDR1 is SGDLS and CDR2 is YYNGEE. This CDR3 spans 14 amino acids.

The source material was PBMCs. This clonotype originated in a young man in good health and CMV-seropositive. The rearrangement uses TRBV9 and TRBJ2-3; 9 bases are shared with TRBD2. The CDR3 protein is CASSVAGGPDTQYF. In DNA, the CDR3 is TGTGCCAGCAGCGTGGCGGGGGGGCCCGATACGCAGTATTTT.